Included here is one T cell receptor (beta chain) sequence, with context. This sample is part of a study of blood T cell repertoires in COVID-19. TCRdb's copy holds only in-frame clones and misses some; the assay was immunoSEQ multiplex PCR. The sample comprises about 120,000 clones, 78% of which are singletons, and approximately 2.4% rests with the top ten. The sample comprised peripheral blood. This TCR came from a man aged 65 to 85 with acute or convalescent COVID-19.

In nucleotides, the CDR3 is TGTGCCAGCAGCACAGACAGGCATCAGCCCCAGCATTTT. Protein sequence: CASSTDRHQPQHF. This chain joins TRBV12-3 or TRBV12-4 and TRBJ1-5, with D perhaps matching TRBD1 (6 bases). The CDR3 consists of 13 residues. V was cut by 6 bases and J by 5 bases, with 11 bases left in between.